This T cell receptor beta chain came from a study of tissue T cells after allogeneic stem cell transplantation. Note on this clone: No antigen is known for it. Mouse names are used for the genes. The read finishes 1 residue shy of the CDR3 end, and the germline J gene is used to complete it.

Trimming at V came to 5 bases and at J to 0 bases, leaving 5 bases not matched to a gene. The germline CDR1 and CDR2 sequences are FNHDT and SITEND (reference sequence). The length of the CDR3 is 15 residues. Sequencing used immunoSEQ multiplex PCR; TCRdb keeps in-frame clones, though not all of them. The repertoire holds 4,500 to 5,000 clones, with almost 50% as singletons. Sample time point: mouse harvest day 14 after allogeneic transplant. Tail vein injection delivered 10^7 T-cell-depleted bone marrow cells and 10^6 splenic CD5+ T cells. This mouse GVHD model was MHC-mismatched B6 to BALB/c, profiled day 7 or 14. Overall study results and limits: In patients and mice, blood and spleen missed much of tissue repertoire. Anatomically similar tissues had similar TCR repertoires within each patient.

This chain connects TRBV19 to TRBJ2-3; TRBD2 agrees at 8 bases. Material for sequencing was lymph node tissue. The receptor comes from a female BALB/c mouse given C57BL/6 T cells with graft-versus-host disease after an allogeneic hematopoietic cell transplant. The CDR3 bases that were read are TGTGCCAGCAGCCAACTGGGGGCCAGTGCAGAAACGCTGTAT. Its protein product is CASSQLGASAETLY. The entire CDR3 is CASSQLGASAETLYF. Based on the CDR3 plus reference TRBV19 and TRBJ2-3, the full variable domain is GGIITQTPKFLIGQEGQKLTLKCQQNFNHDTMYWYRQDSGKGLRLIYYSITENDLQKGDLSEGYDASREKKSSFSLTVTSAQKNEMAVFLCASSQLGASAETLYFGSGTRLTVL.